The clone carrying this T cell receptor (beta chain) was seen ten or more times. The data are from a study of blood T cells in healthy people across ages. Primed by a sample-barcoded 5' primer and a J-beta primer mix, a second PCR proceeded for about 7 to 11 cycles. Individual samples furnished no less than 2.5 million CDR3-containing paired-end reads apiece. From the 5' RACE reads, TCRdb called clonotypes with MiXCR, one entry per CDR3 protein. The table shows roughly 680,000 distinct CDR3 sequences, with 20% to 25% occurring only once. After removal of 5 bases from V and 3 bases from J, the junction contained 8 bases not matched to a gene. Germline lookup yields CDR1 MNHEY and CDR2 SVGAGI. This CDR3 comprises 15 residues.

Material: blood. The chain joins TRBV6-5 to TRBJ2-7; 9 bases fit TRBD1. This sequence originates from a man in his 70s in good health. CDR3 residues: CASSKRQGGLYEQYF. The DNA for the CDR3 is TGTGCCAGCAGTAAAAGACAGGGGGGCCTCTACGAGCAGTACTTC.